This passage covers 16 T cell receptor beta chains from one sample sequenced in a study of cytomegalovirus exposure and HLA in healthy donors. A multiplex PCR was run with 60 Vbeta primers and 13 Jbeta primers. Profiled with immunoSEQ multiplex PCR; TCRdb holds only in-frame clones, not every one. The table has around 100,000 clones, 74% seen once. Sequencing was done on a sample of PBMCs. These receptors all stem from a man aged 25-45 years in good health and CMV-seropositive.

The chain uses TRBV18 and TRBJ1-6; TRBD1 matches 9 bases. The trim removed 5 bases at V and 1 base at J, leaving 18 bases unmatched. Germline V gene data show CDR1 as KGHSH and CDR2 as LQKENI. The length of the CDR3 is 21 residues. The CDR3 DNA sequence: TGTGCCAGCTCATCTCAGCCCGGACAGGGGAACCCGAGGTCCTATAATTCACCCCTCCACTTT. This translates into CASSSQPGQGNPRSYNSPLHF.

The rearrangement links TRBV2 to TRBJ2-3, with no clear D. This CDR3 comprises 15 residues. V lost 2 bases, J lost 0 bases, and 9 bases lay in between. From germline, CDR1 is SNHLY and CDR2 FYNNEI. The CDR3 DNA reads TGTGCCAGCAGTGAATACAACCCTAGCACAGATACGCAGTATTTT. The encoded protein is CASSEYNPSTDTQYF.

This chain connects TRBV27 to TRBJ1-5, with D perhaps TRBD1 (5 bases). The germline V gene has CDR1 MNHEY and CDR2 SMNVEV (reference sequence). V was trimmed by 1 base and J by 1 base, leaving 8 bases between them. This CDR3 spans 15 amino acids. The CDR3 loop is CASSLFGGSNQPQHF. The CDR3 region has the DNA TGTGCCAGCAGTTTATTCGGGGGGAGCAATCAGCCCCAGCATTTT.

The chain combines TRBV18 with TRBJ2-5; D is undetermined. This CDR3 region has 14 residues. Germline CDR1 and CDR2: KGHSH and LQKENI. Deletions cut 3 bases from V and 3 bases from J, with 11 bases between. The CDR3 region is CASSPSYGEETQYF. CDR3 DNA sequence: TGTGCCAGCTCACCTTCGTATGGAGAAGAGACCCAGTACTTC.

This clone was counted once. V is TRBV9 and J is TRBJ2-2, with D possibly TRBD1 on 6 matching bases. The germline gives CDR1 SGDLS, CDR2 YYNGEE. This CDR3 region has 15 residues. The V and J ends lost 5 bases and 0 bases respectively, with 11 bases between them. The CDR3: CASSRQAPNTGELFF. The DNA for the CDR3 is TGTGCCAGCAGTAGACAGGCTCCGAACACCGGGGAGCTGTTTTTT.

This clone was detected only a few times. The V gene is TRBV6-6, the J gene TRBJ1-5; D perhaps matches TRBD1 (5 bases). Trimming removed 2 bases from V and 3 bases from J, with 5 bases in between. Germline V lookup: CDR1 MNHNY, CDR2 SVGAGI (reference sequence). CDR3 length: 13 residues. The CDR3 DNA is TGTGCCAGCAGTTACGGGGCCAATCAGCCCCAGCATTTT. As protein: CASSYGANQPQHF.

This clone occurred a few times. The chain couples TRBV7-9 to TRBJ2-7, with D possibly TRBD2 on 5 matching bases. This CDR3 region has 13 residues. Germline assignment: CDR1 SEHNR and CDR2 FQNEAQ (reference sequence). V gave up 0 bases and J gave up 6 bases, with 9 bases separating them. In DNA form, the CDR3 reads TGTGCCAGCAGCTTAGCTAGCCGGGGCGAGCAGTACTTC. Translating it yields CASSLASRGEQYF.

The J gene is TRBJ1-1, the V gene TRBV5-1, with 10 bases that match TRBD1. Trimming took 4 bases from V and 9 from J; bases not matched to a gene: 9. The CDR3 is 14 amino acids. CDR1 is SGHRS, CDR2 YFSETQ, per germline. CDR3 protein: CASSATDRGQQAFF. CDR3 DNA: TGCGCCAGCAGCGCCACCGACAGGGGGCAACAAGCTTTCTTT. Looking up the rest from reference TRBV5-1 and TRBJ1-1 gives the full variable domain: KAGVTQTPRYLIKTRGQQVTLSCSPISGHRSVSWYQQTPGQGLQFLFEYFSETQRNKGNFPGRFSGRQFSNSRSEMNVSTLELGDSALYLCASSATDRGQQAFFGQGTRLTVV.

V is TRBV28 and J is TRBJ2-7, with 8 nucleotides matching TRBD2. The length of the CDR3 is 14 residues. The junction had 7 bases not matched to a gene; V was cut back by 6 bases and J by 3 bases. CDR1 is MDHEN, CDR2 SYDVKM, per germline. CDR3 amino acids: CASSRTSGNYEQYF. CDR3 sequence (DNA): TGTGCCAGCAGCCGCACTAGCGGCAACTACGAGCAGTACTTC.

This rearrangement joins TRBV5-8 to TRBJ1-5, with 8 bases fitting TRBD1. The CDR3 sequence is 16 residues long. Germline V gene sequence: CDR1 SGHTS, CDR2 YDEGEE. The J segment lost 1 base and the V segment lost 4 bases, leaving 7 bases of the junction unmatched. This CDR3 is CASSARRGLSNQPQHF. The DNA for the CDR3 is TGTGCCAGCAGCGCGCGCAGGGGGCTAAGCAATCAGCCCCAGCATTTT. Drawing the rest from reference TRBV5-8 and TRBJ1-5, the complete variable domain is EAGVTQSPTHLIKTRGQQATLRCSPISGHTSVYWYQQALGLGLQFLLWYDEGEERNRGNFPPRFSGRQFPNYSSELNVNALELEDSALYLCASSARRGLSNQPQHFGDGTRLSIL.

Concerning this clone itself: Other DNA variants within this sample encode the same CDR3. DNA for the CDR3: TGTGCTAGTGGTTTGTTAGGGGGACGGGAGCAGTACTTC. It codes for CASGLLGGREQYF. V usage is TRBV12-5 and J usage is TRBJ2-7; maybe TRBD1 (6 bases). The CDR3 sequence is 13 residues long. Trimming cost V 2 bases and J 7 bases, with 12 bases left between them. Germline V CDR1 and CDR2: LGHNT, FRNRAP.

The V gene is TRBV6-5, the J gene TRBJ2-5, with 13 bases identical to TRBD2. The J call may be wrong; the DNA end is better matched by TRBJ2-7. The germline gives CDR1 MNHEY, CDR2 SVGAGI. CDR3 length equals 14 residues. The CDR3 loop reads CASRGLAGSYEQYF. The CDR3 coding sequence is TGTGCCAGCAGGGGACTAGCGGGGTCCTACGAGCAGTACTTC.

This clone was seen only a few times. This chain connects TRBV5-1 to TRBJ2-5, with D perhaps TRBD2 (5 bases). The germline CDR1 and CDR2 sequences are SGHRS and YFSETQ. The CDR3 is 15 amino acids. V gave up 0 bases and J gave up 11 bases, with 20 bases separating them. CDR3 bases: TGCGCCAGCAGCTTGGAAGGGTACCCCAATGGGGAGCAGTACTTC. Translating gives CASSLEGYPNGEQYF.

Remarks on this clone: The sample carries other DNA sequences with the same CDR3. The CDR3, as DNA: TGCAGCGGACGGCAGGGACAGGACACCGGGGAGCTGTTTTTT. This sequence encodes CSGRQGQDTGELFF. The rearrangement uses TRBV29-1 and TRBJ2-2, with 8 bases matching TRBD1. CDR3 length equals 14 residues. Trimming cost V 7 bases and J 3 bases; bases outside gene matches: 7. Germline V lookup: CDR1 SQVTM, CDR2 ANQGSEA.

J is TRBJ2-2 and V is TRBV14; 8 nucleotides match TRBD1. The CDR3 has 17 amino acids. Germline V gene sequence: CDR1 SGHDN, CDR2 FVKESK. The junction had 8 bases not matched to a gene; V was cut back by 2 bases and J by 3 bases. The CDR3 DNA is TGTGCCAGCAGCCAACTTACCGGGACAGGATACACCGGGGAGCTGTTTTTT. Residues: CASSQLTGTGYTGELFF.

For this clone: The germline gene is not matched at one end of the junction; a read error may be the cause. The chain recombines TRBV27 with TRBJ2-2; D remains ambiguous. The CDR3 loop spans 18 amino acids. The germline CDR1 and CDR2 sequences are MNHEY and SMNVEV (reference sequence). The DNA of the CDR3 is TGTGCCAGCAGTCTATCCCGTCGACTGCTCACAAACACCGGGGAGCTGTTTTTT. It codes for CASSLSRRLLTNTGELFF.